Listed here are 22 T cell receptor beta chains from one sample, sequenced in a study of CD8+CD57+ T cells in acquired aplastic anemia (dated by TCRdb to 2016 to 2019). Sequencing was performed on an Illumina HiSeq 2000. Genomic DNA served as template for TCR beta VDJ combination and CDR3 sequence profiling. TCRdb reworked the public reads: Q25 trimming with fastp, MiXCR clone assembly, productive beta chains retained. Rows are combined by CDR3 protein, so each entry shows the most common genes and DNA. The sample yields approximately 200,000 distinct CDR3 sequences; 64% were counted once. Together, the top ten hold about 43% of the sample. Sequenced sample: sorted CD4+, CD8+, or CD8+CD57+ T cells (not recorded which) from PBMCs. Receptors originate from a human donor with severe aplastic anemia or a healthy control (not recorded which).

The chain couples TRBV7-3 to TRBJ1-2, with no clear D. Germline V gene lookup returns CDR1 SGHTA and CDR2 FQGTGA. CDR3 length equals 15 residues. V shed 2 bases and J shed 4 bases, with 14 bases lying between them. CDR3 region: CASSLAGGEGYGYTF. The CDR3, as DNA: TGTGCCAGCAGCTTAGCCGGCGGGGAGGGCTATGGCTACACCTTC.

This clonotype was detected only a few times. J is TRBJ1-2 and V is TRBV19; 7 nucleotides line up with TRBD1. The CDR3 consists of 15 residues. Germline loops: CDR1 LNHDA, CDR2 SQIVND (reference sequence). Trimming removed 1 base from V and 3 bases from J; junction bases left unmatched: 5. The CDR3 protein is CASSIATGTDYGYTF. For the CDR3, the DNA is TGTGCCAGTAGTATAGCGACAGGGACGGACTATGGCTACACCTTC. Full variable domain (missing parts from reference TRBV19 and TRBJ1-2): DGGITQSPKYLFRKEGQNVTLSCEQNLNHDAMYWYRQDPGQGLRLIYYSQIVNDFQKGDIAEGYSVSREKKESFPLTVTSAQKNPTAFYLCASSIATGTDYGYTFGSGTRLTVV.

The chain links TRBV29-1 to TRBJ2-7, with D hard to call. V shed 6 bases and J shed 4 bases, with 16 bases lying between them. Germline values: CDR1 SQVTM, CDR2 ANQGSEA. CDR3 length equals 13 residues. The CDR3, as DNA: TGCAGCGTCACGAACGGTGGAGCATACGAGCAGTACTTC. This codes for CSVTNGGAYEQYF.

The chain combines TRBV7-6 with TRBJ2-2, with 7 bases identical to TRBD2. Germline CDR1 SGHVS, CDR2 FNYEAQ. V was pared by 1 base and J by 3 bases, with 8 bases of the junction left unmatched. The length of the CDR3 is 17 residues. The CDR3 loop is CASSLDRPGGHTGELFF. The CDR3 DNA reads TGTGCCAGCAGCTTAGACCGACCGGGGGGTCACACCGGGGAGCTGTTTTTT.

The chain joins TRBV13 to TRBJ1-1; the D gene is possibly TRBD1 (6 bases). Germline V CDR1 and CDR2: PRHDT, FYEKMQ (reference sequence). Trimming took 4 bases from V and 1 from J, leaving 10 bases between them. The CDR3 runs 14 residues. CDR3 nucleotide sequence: TGTGCCAGCAGCTCAACAGGGTGGAACACTGAAGCTTTCTTT. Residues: CASSSTGWNTEAFF. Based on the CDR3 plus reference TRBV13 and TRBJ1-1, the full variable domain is AAGVIQSPRHLIKEKRETATLKCYPIPRHDTVYWYQQGPGQDPQFLISFYEKMQSDKGSIPDRFSAQQFSDYHSELNMSSLELGDSALYFCASSSTGWNTEAFFGQGTRLTVV.

The CDR3 region has the DNA TGTGCCACCAGCAGAGATCGAACAGGGTGGCCTCATGGCTACACCTTC. It codes for CATSRDRTGWPHGYTF. J is TRBJ1-2 and V is TRBV15, with a tentative D call TRBD1 (6 bases). Germline-derived CDR1 and CDR2 are LNHNV and YYDKDF (reference sequence). CDR3 size: 16 residues. V dropped 0 bases and J dropped 6 bases, with 17 bases sitting between them.

The CDR3, as DNA: TGCAGTGCTAGGGTGGTCGCTAGCTCCGCCGAGCAGTACTTC. The encoded protein is CSARVVASSAEQYF. The chain combines TRBV20-1 with TRBJ2-7; perhaps TRBD2 as D (5 bases). There are 14 residues in the CDR3. Germline CDR1 reads DFQATT; CDR2 reads SNEGSKA (reference sequence). Trimming cost V 3 bases and J 6 bases, with 18 bases left between them.

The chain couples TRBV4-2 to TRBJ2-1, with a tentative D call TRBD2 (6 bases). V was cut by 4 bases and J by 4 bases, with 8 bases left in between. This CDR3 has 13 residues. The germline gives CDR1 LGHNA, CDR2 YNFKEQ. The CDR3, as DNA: TGTGCCAGCAGCCGGGACTTGTACAATGAGCAGTTCTTC. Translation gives CASSRDLYNEQFF.

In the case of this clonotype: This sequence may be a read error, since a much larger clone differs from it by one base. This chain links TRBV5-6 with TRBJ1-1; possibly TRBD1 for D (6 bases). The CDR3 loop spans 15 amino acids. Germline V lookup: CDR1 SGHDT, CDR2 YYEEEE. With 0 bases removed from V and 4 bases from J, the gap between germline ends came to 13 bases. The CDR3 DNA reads TGTGCCAGCAGCTTGGGGGACATACCGATCACTGAAGCTTTCTTT. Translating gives CASSLGDIPITEAFF.

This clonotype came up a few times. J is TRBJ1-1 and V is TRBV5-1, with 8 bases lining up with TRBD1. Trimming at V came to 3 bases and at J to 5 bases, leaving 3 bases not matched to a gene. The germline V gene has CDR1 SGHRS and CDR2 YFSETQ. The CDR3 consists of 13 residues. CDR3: CASSSRQGTEAFF. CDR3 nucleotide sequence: TGCGCCAGCAGCTCTAGACAGGGGACTGAAGCTTTCTTT.

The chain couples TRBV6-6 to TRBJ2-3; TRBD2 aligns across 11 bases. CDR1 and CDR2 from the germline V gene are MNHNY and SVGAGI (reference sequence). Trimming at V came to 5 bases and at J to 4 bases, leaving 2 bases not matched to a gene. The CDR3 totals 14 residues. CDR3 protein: CASSELAGADTQYF. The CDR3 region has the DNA TGTGCCAGCAGTGAACTAGCGGGAGCAGATACGCAGTATTTT.

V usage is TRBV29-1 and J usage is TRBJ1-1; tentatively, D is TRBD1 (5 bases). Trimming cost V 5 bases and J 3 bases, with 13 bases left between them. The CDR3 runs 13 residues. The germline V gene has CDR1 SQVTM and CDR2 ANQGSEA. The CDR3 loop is CSVKWGWDTEAFF. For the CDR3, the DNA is TGCAGCGTTAAATGGGGGTGGGACACTGAAGCTTTCTTT.

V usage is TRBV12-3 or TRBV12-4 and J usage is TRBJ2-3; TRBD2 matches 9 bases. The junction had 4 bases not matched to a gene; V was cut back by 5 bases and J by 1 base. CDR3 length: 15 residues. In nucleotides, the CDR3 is TGTGCCAGCAGTGAAGAGCGGGGGGGCACAGATACGCAGTATTTT. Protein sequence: CASSEERGGTDTQYF.

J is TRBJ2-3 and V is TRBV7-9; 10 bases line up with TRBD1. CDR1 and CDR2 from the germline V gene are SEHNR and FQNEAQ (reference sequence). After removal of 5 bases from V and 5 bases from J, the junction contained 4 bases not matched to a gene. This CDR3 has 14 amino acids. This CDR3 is CASSGQGVGDTQYF. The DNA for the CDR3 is TGTGCCAGCAGCGGACAGGGGGTGGGAGATACGCAGTATTTT.

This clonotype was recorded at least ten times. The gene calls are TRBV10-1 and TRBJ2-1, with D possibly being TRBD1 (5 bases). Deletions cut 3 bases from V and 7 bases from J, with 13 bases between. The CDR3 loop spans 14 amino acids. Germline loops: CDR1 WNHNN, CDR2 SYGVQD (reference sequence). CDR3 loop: CASSEVEGENEQFF. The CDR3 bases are TGCGCCAGCAGTGAAGTTGAAGGGGAAAATGAGCAGTTCTTC.

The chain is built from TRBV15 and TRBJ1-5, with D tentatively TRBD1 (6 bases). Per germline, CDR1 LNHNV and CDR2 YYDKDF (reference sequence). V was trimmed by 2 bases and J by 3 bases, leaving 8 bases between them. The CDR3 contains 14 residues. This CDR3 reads CATSRTGYNQPQHF. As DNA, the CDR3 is TGTGCCACCAGCAGAACAGGGTACAATCAGCCCCAGCATTTT.

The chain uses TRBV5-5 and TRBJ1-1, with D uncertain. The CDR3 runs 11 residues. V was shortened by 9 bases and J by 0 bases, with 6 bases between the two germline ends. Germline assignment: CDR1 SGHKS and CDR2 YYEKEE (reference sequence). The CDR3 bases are TGTGCCACCGGGGTGAACACTGAAGCTTTCTTT. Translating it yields CATGVNTEAFF.

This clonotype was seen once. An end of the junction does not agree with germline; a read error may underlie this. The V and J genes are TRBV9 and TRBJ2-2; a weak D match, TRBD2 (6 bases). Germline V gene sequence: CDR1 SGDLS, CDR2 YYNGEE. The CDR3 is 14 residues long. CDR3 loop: CATAGRMNTGELFF. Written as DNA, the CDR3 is TGTGCCACGGCGGGACGGATGAACACCGGGGAGCTGTTTTTC.

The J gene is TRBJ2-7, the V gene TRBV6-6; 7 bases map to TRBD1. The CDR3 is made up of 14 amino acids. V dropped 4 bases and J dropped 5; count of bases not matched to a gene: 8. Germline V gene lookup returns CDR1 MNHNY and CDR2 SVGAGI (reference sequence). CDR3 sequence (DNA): TGTGCCAGCAGTTCCCTGGGACAGTTCGACGAGCAGTACTTC. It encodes CASSSLGQFDEQYF.

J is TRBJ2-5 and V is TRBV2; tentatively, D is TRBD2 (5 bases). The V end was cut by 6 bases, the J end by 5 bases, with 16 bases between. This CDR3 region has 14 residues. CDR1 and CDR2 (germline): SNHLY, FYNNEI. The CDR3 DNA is TGTGCCAGCAGCCGTGGGTCGAGAGGGGAGACCCAGTACTTC. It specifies CASSRGSRGETQYF. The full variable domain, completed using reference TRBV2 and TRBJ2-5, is EPEVTQTPSHQVTQMGQEVILRCVPISNHLYFYWYRQILGQKVEFLVSFYNNEISEKSEIFDDQFSVERPDGSNFTLKIRSTKLEDSAMYFCASSRGSRGETQYFGPGTRLLVL.

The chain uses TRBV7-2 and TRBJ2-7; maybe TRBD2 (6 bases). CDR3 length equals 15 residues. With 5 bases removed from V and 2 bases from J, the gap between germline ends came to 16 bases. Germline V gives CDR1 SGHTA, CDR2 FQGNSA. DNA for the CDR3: TGTGCCAGCAGCAGTCTAGCGCGAACTACCTACGAGCAGTACTTC. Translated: CASSSLARTTYEQYF.

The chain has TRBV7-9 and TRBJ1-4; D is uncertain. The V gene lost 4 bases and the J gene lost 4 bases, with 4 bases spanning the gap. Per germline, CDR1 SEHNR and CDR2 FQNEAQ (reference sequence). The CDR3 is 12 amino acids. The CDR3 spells CASSWGNEKLFF. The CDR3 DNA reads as TGTGCCAGCAGCTGGGGTAATGAAAAACTGTTTTTT.